The sequence of this TCR beta chain was determined in a study of blood T cell repertoires in COVID-19. This clone turned up a few times. The CDR3 has 15 residues. Germline loops: CDR1 MNHEY, CDR2 SVGAGI. The V end was cut by 0 bases, the J end by 3 bases, with 11 bases between. This table comes from immunoSEQ multiplex PCR, and its TCRdb copy is limited to in-frame clones, with some not included. The repertoire consists of approximately 120,000 clones, with roughly 86% occurring once and the leading ten covering 9.5% to 15%. Sequencing was performed on peripheral blood. This chain uses TRBV6-5 with TRBJ1-2; D unresolved. The clonotype comes from a human donor in a cohort sampled during active COVID-19. The CDR3 region is CASSYSPSGDYGYTF. CDR3 nucleotides: TGTGCCAGCAGTTACTCCCCTTCAGGCGACTATGGCTACACCTTC.